The 11 T cell receptor beta chains below all came from one sample that was sequenced in a study of blood T cell repertoires in COVID-19. Sequencing was performed with immunoSEQ multiplex PCR; in TCRdb, only in-frame clones are kept and a portion is missing. Among approximately 270,000 clones, roughly 89% were seen once, and the ten largest hold approximately 2%. Material: peripheral blood. Receptor source: a man aged 45-65 years with acute or convalescent COVID-19.

DNA for the CDR3: TGTGCCAGCAGCTTGGGGGCAGGCCCTGGGGCCAACGTCCTGACTTTC. Amino acid sequence: CASSLGAGPGANVLTF. The chain carries TRBV5-4 and TRBJ2-6; D unclear. CDR1 is SGHNT, CDR2 YYREEE, per germline (reference sequence). This CDR3 contains 16 residues. V was cut by 0 bases and J by 2 bases, with 9 bases left in between. The entire variable domain, with the rest obtained from reference TRBV5-4 and TRBJ2-6, is as follows: ETGVTQSPTHLIKTRGQQVTLRCSSQSGHNTVSWYQQALGQGPQFIFQYYREEENGRGNFPPRFSGLQFPNYSSELNVNALELDDSALYLCASSLGAGPGANVLTFGAGSRLTVL.

The chain uses TRBV24-1 and TRBJ2-5; 8 positions match TRBD2. The CDR3 totals 16 residues. Germline V gives CDR1 KGHDR, CDR2 SFDVKD. The junction had 8 bases not matched to a gene; V was cut back by 3 bases and J by 3 bases. CDR3 amino acids: CATSDGLATLKETQYF. The CDR3 DNA sequence: TGTGCCACCAGTGATGGACTAGCCACTCTAAAAGAGACCCAGTACTTC.

This clone was seen only once. The chain uses TRBV7-3 and TRBJ1-1; 7 bases are shared with TRBD1. Per the germline V gene, CDR1 is SGHTA and CDR2 is FQGTGA. V shed 5 bases, J shed 5 bases, and the junction held 5 bases outside the gene matches. This CDR3 comprises 13 residues. The CDR3 protein is CASSTGAETEAFF. DNA for the CDR3: TGTGCCAGCAGCACAGGGGCAGAAACTGAAGCTTTCTTT.

The rearrangement links TRBV5-6 to TRBJ1-2; D remains unclear. The V end was cut by 4 bases, the J end by 4 bases, with 8 bases between. Germline lookup yields CDR1 SGHDT and CDR2 YYEEEE. The CDR3 is 12 amino acids. The DNA of the CDR3 is TGTGCCAGCAGCCCGGGTATCTATGGCTACACCTTC. Encoded protein: CASSPGIYGYTF.

The chain combines TRBV18 with TRBJ1-2; TRBD1 matches at 8 bases. CDR3 length equals 14 residues. The V segment lost 3 bases and the J segment 8 bases; nucleotides outside the gene matches: 8. Per the germline V gene, CDR1 is KGHSH and CDR2 is LQKENI. The CDR3 loop reads CASSPAATGDGYTF. CDR3 DNA sequence: TGTGCCAGCTCACCTGCAGCGACAGGGGACGGCTACACCTTC.

V usage is TRBV6-2 or TRBV6-3 and J usage is TRBJ1-5, with D tentatively TRBD1 (6 bases). The CDR3 length is 18 residues. Trimming removed 3 bases from V and 0 bases from J, with 18 bases in between. Germline CDR1 and CDR2: MNHEY and SVGEGT. For the CDR3, the DNA is TGTGCCAGCAGTTATACTCCGGGACAACTTTATAGCAATCAGCCCCAGCATTTT. Residues: CASSYTPGQLYSNQPQHF.

The chain has TRBV18 and TRBJ2-5; TRBD1 is a possible D gene (6 bases). CDR3 length: 15 residues. Trimming left V 0 bases short and J 5 bases short, with 13 bases between. CDR1 KGHSH and CDR2 LQKENI come from the germline V gene. The CDR3 DNA follows: TGTGCCAGCTCACCACCGGACAGCAGAGGGGAGACCCAGTACTTC. Amino acids: CASSPPDSRGETQYF.

This clone was seen a few times. The CDR3 DNA reads as TGTGCCAGCAGGAACCCAGGGGGCGAGGGCTACACCTTC. Protein product: CASRNPGGEGYTF. V gene TRBV6-5 combines with J gene TRBJ1-2, with 8 bases identical to TRBD1. The length of the CDR3 is 13 residues. Germline-derived CDR1 and CDR2 are MNHEY and SVGAGI. The V and J ends lost 6 bases and 8 bases, in that order; junction bases with no gene match: 8.

V and J are TRBV3-1 (or the pseudogene TRBV3-2) and TRBJ2-7, with 7 nucleotides matching TRBD1. V dropped 4 bases and J dropped 4; count of bases not matched to a gene: 7. CDR3 size: 14 residues. Germline assignment: CDR1 LGHDT and CDR2 YNNKEL (reference sequence). The CDR3 is CASSPGTETYEQYF. DNA for the CDR3: TGTGCCAGCAGCCCCGGGACAGAAACTTACGAGCAGTACTTC.

J is TRBJ2-2 and V is TRBV5-6, with D perhaps TRBD2 (6 bases). Trimming stripped 0 bases from V and 7 bases from J, with 10 bases between. Germline V CDR1 and CDR2: SGHDT, YYEEEE. The CDR3 extends over 14 amino acids. CDR3 loop: CASSLDGGGGELFF. The CDR3 nucleotides are TGTGCCAGCAGCTTGGACGGGGGAGGCGGGGAGCTGTTTTTT. The whole variable domain, filled in from reference TRBV5-6 and TRBJ2-2, reads DAGVTQSPTHLIKTRGQQVTLRCSPKSGHDTVSWYQQALGQGPQFIFQYYEEEERQRGNFPDRFSGHQFPNYSSELNVNALLLGDSALYLCASSLDGGGGELFFGEGSRLTVL.

The chain carries TRBV19 and TRBJ1-4; tentative D call: TRBD1 (6 bases). The V end was cut by 6 bases, the J end by 10 bases, with 12 bases between. The CDR3 is made up of 12 amino acids. Germline values: CDR1 LNHDA, CDR2 SQIVND (reference sequence). For the CDR3, the DNA is TGTGCCAGTAGGCCCCAGGGGCGAAAACTGTTTTTT. It codes for CASRPQGRKLFF.